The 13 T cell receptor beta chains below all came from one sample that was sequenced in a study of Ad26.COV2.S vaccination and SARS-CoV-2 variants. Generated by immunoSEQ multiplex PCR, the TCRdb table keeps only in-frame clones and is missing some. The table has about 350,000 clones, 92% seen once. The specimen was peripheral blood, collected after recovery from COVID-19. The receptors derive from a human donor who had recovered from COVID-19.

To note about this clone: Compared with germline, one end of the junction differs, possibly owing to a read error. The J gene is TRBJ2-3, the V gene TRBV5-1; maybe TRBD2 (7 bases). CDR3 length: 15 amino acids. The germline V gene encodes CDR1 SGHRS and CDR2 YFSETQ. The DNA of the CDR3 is TGCGCCCGCAGCTTGGGGGGGGGCCGCACAGATACGCAGTATTTT. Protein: CARSLGGGRTDTQYF. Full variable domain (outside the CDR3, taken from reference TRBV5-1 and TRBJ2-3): KAGVTQTPRYLIKTRGQQVTLSCSPISGHRSVSWYQQTPGQGLQFLFEYFSETQRNKGNFPGRFSGRQFSNSRSEMNVSTLELGDSALYLCARSLGGGRTDTQYFGPGTRLTVL.

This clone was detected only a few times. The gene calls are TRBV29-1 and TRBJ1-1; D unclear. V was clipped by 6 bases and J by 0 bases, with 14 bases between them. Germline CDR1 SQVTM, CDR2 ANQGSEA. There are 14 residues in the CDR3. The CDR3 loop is CSVLARGLNTEAFF. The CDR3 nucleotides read TGCAGCGTGTTAGCCCGGGGATTGAACACTGAAGCTTTCTTT.

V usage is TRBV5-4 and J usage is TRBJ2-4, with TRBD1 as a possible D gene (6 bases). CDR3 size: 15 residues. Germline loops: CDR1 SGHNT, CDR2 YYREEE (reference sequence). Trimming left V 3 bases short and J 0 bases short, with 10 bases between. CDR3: CASSSGHLAKNIQYF. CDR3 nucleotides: TGTGCCAGCAGCTCGGGACATCTAGCCAAAAACATTCAGTACTTC. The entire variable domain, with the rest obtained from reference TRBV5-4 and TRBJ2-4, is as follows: ETGVTQSPTHLIKTRGQQVTLRCSSQSGHNTVSWYQQALGQGPQFIFQYYREEENGRGNFPPRFSGLQFPNYSSELNVNALELDDSALYLCASSSGHLAKNIQYFGAGTRLSVL.

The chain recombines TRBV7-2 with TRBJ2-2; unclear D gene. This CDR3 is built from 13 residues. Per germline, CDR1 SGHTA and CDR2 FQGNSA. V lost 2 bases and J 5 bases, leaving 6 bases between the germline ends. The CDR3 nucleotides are TGTGCCAGCAGCTTAAGAGATACCGGGGAGCTGTTTTTT. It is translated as CASSLRDTGELFF.

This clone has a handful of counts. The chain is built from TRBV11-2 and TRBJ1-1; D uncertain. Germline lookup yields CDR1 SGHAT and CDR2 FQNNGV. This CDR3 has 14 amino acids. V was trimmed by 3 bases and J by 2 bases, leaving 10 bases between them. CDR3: CASSFFRSNTEAFF. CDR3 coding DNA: TGTGCCAGCAGCTTTTTCCGGTCCAACACTGAAGCTTTCTTT.

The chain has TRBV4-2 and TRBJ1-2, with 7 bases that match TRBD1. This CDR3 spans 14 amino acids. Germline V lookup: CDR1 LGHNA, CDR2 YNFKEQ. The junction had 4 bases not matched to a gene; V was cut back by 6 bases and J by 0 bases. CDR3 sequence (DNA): TGTGCCAGCAGTGGACAGGCCGCTAACTATGGCTACACCTTC. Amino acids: CASSGQAANYGYTF.

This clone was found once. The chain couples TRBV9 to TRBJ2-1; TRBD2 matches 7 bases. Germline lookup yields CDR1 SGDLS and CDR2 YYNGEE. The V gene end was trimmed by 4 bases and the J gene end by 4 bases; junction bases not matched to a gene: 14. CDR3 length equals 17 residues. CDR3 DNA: TGTGCCAGCAGCCCCCGCGGGGACTATGGTCAGTACAATGAGCAGTTCTTC. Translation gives CASSPRGDYGQYNEQFF.

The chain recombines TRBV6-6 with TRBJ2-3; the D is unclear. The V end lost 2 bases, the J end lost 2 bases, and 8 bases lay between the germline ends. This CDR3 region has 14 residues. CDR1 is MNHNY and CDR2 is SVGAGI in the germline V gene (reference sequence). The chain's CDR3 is CASSYTRNTDTQYF. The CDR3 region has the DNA TGTGCCAGCAGTTACACAAGGAACACAGATACGCAGTATTTT.

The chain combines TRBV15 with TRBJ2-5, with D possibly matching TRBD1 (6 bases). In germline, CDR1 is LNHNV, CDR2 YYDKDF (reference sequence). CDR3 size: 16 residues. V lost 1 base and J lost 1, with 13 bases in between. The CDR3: CATSRGQGKGQETQYF. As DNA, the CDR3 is TGTGCCACCAGCAGAGGCCAGGGGAAGGGCCAAGAGACCCAGTACTTC.

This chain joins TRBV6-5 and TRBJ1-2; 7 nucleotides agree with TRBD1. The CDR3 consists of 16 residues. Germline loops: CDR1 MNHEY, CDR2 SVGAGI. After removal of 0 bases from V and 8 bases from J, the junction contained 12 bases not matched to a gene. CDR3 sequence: CASSYSGTEASNGYTF. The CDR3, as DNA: TGTGCCAGCAGTTACTCCGGGACAGAGGCTTCTAACGGCTACACCTTC.

As DNA, the CDR3 is TGTGCCAGCAGGGGACAGGGTAATCCGCAGTATTTT. It specifies CASRGQGNPQYF. The chain combines TRBV12-3 or TRBV12-4 with TRBJ2-3, with 9 bases lining up with TRBD1. This CDR3 has 12 residues. The V and J ends lost 6 bases and 10 bases, in that order; junction bases with no gene match: 5.

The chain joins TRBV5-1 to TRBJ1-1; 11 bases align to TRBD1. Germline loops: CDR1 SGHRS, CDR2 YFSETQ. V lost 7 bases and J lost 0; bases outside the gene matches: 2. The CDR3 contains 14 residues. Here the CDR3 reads CASLGQGVNTEAFF. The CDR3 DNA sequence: TGCGCCAGCCTGGGACAGGGGGTGAACACTGAAGCTTTCTTT.

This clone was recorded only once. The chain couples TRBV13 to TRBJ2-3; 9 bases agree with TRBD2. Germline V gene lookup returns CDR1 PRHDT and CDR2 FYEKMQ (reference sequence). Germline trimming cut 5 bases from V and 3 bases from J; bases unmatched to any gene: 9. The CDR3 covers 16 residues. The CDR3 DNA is TGTGCCAGCAGCCCCAAATCTAGCGGGGTAACAGATACGCAGTATTTT. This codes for CASSPKSSGVTDTQYF.